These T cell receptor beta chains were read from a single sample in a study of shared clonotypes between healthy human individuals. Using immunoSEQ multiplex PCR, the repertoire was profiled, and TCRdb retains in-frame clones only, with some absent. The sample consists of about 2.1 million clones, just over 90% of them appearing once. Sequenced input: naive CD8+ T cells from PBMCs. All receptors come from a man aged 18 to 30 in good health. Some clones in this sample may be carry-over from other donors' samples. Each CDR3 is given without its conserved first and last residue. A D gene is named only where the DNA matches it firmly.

CDR3 protein: ASRFSAERYNEQF; J gene: TRBJ2-1; D gene: -; V gene: TRBV27
CDR3 protein: SVMDSSYEQY; J gene: TRBJ2-7; D gene: -; V gene: TRBV29-1
CDR3 protein: ASSPQGETQY; J gene: TRBJ2-5; D gene: -; V gene: TRBV27
CDR3 protein: ASSPLRGVEAF; J gene: TRBJ1-1; D gene: -; V gene: TRBV9
CDR3 protein: ASSIGGQETQY; J gene: TRBJ2-5; D gene: -; V gene: TRBV19
CDR3 protein: ASSLFAGPNYGYT; J gene: TRBJ1-2; D gene: -; V gene: TRBV5-6
CDR3 protein: ASSPRTKEQF; J gene: TRBJ2-1; D gene: -; V gene: TRBV27
CDR3 protein: ASSLDLYSGELF; J gene: TRBJ2-2; D gene: -; V gene: TRBV5-1
CDR3 protein: ASNHLRGSTGELF; J gene: TRBJ2-2; D gene: TRBD2; V gene: TRBV27
CDR3 protein: ASSQPPLPGFENTEAF; J gene: TRBJ1-1; D gene: -; V gene: TRBV4-1
CDR3 protein: ARIYSNQPQH; J gene: TRBJ1-5; D gene: -; V gene: TRBV19
CDR3 protein: ASSISASGYNEQF; J gene: TRBJ2-1; D gene: TRBD2; V gene: TRBV19
CDR3 protein: ASSEGDYEQY; J gene: TRBJ2-7; D gene: -; V gene: TRBV27
CDR3 protein: ATSKTRGGLSGNIQY; J gene: TRBJ2-4; D gene: -; V gene: TRBV15
CDR3 protein: ASSWTGSNQPQH; J gene: TRBJ1-5; D gene: TRBD1; V gene: TRBV27
CDR3 protein: AINPYPSGSYEQY; J gene: TRBJ2-7; D gene: TRBD2; V gene: TRBV10-3
CDR3 protein: ASSPSGLAGYNEQF; J gene: TRBJ2-1; D gene: TRBD2; V gene: TRBV7-6
CDR3 protein: ASSVGAGVDEQF; J gene: TRBJ2-1; D gene: TRBD2; V gene: TRBV9